Listed below are T cell receptor beta chains from one sample, sequenced in a study of blood T cell repertoires in COVID-19. Some clones are missing from TCRdb's copy, which holds only in-frame ones; the method was immunoSEQ multiplex PCR. The table lists about 140,000 clones, about 88% of them singletons. The sample was peripheral blood. All receptors derive from a human donor in a cohort sampled during active COVID-19. Both conserved end residues are part of each CDR3. Only some rows state a clone size, as once, few, many or a class for expanded clones.

clone_size v_call cdr3_length cdr3_aa
NA TRBV19 15 CASSMFAGQSTEAFF
NA TRBV6-2/TRBV6-3 16 CASSFGQAQFNQPQHF
NA TRBV27 13 CASLREGTDTQYF
NA TRBV18 16 CASSPRASGGSYEQYF
NA TRBV6-5 13 CASSTQENTEAFF
NA TRBV10-2 14 CASSGGTRQYGYTF
NA TRBV5-1 13 CASSPGQGWGYTF
NA TRBV5-1 16 CASSLRASGSPHEQYF
NA TRBV7-9 15 CASSGPVGANYGYTF
NA TRBV28 14 CASSLSQGAGEQYF
NA TRBV3-1/TRBV3-2 15 CASSQAAGGHETQYF
NA TRBV7-8 14 CASSSLTGTGELFF
NA TRBV4-2 17 CASSQDAGTSSNQPQHF
few TRBV27 17 CASSSRLAGKYQETQYF
once TRBV9 14 CASSSRQGAGGYTF
NA TRBV9 17 CASSVATSGSSTDTQYF
NA TRBV4-2 12 CASSHRDRGTFF
NA TRBV3-1/TRBV3-2 13 CASSSTANYGYTF
NA TRBV7-9 14 CASSRQLLNTEAFF
NA TRBV5-1 13 CASSRGQGGEQYF
once TRBV5-1 15 CASGASPGPGNEQFF
NA TRBV18 13 CASSPGTDYGYTF
NA TRBV7-2 15 CASSLSSGGDQPQHF
NA TRBV7-9 14 CASSLGQGGEKLFF
once TRBV28 15 CASSLWQKTNEKLFF
NA TRBV18 15 CASSTQGQALSEQYF
NA TRBV5-4 14 CASSLGRGTYGYTF
NA TRBV28 19 CAPSNGATPNRETPYEQYF
NA TRBV5-8 14 CARDMGQIVNEQFF
NA TRBV7-9 16 CASSLTRGRGVYEQYF
NA TRBV7-6 14 CASSLNRDRGAAFF
NA TRBV2 15 CASSGPGQALRPQHF
NA TRBV6-5 15 CASRPDSSYNSPLHF
NA TRBV27 11 CARKHNYGYTF
NA TRBV19 15 CASSIVAGVPNEQFF
NA TRBV7-3 16 CASSPEAGTSGFEQFF
NA TRBV4-2 14 CASSQVGGEETQYF
NA TRBV19 16 CASSIQGKMTGGPQHF
NA TRBV5-4 15 CASSLDQGFNYGYTF
many TRBV3-1/TRBV3-2 13 CASSQEGKGTIYF
NA TRBV7-8 16 CASSDPGGIPTDTQYF
NA TRBV7-9 16 CASSLYARGRYGELFF
NA TRBV7-9 14 CASGPGVRGNTIYF
NA TRBV24-1 13 CATSDDGGETQYF
once TRBV20-1 14 CSASNRVPNNEQFF
NA TRBV10-3 14 CATSYREASHEQYF
NA TRBV14 15 CASSQDPPPQGHQYF
NA TRBV6-5 15 CASRSRQGGNTEAFF
many TRBV7-2 12 CASSGINQPQHF
once TRBV10-1 16 CASSENPHPPGYEQYF
NA TRBV5-4 18 CASSLSRLAPTNQETQYF
NA TRBV27 17 CASSLYGRGERTDTQYF
NA TRBV10-3 14 CAIGTGGNNQPQHF
NA TRBV5-1 14 CASRRGTVSYEQYF
NA TRBV7-8 14 CASSPADFTDTQYF
NA TRBV7-2 18 CASSISGAGDSGANVLTF
once TRBV7-9 15 CASSLVGGSYNEQFF
NA TRBV6-1 16 CASSEARMGALGEQYF
NA TRBV7-2 15 CASRLTSVRGETQYF
NA TRBV20-1 11 CSAPTGYGYTF